The text below deals with one T cell receptor (beta chain). This clone was found a few times. The antigen this receptor binds is unknown. No much larger clone exists at a distance of one base, and base qualities are not known. The sample belongs to a study of CD8+ T cells in alopecia areata (dated by TCRdb to between 2017 and 2018). For context, the study as a whole: In both human patients and the C3H/HeJ mouse model, the study applied high-throughput TCRbeta sequencing to look at T cell clonal expansion in alopecia areata. immunoSEQ multiplex PCR using 35 Vbeta forward primers and 13 Jbeta reverse primers was used to amplify TCRbeta CDR3 regions. The RNA source kit depended on sample type: the PAXgene miRNA kit for fixed scalp, the miRNeasy kit for PBMCs, and the RNeasy kit for mouse skin. Scalp clonality was compared among normal scalp (n=4), patchy alopecia areata scalp (n=8), and alopecia totalis/universalis scalp (n=8). In humans, TCRbeta sequencing was performed on scalp tissue and on sorted CD4+ and CD8+ peripheral blood T cells from healthy controls and from patients with patchy or totalis/universalis alopecia areata.

The paper as a whole reports these results and caveats: Higher clonality and more expanded CD8+ clones were observed in lesional scalp than in normal scalp, particularly in alopecia totalis/universalis, a finding suggestive of antigenic drive. Shared TCR sequences between patients were less evident than in mice, which may be partly attributable to HLA diversity in the patient population. Unlike mouse skin, which is dominated by gammadelta T cells, normal human skin has resident alphabeta T cells that are also sequenced, and this complicates analysis of the scalp TCR repertoire.

The protocol used for the library was the immunoSEQ multiplex PCR assay. To provide template for TCR sequencing, every sample had RNA extracted and reverse transcribed into cDNA. SuperScript III was used to make first-strand cDNA, primed with a 2:1 mix of oligo-dT and random hexamers. Amplification bias was assessed with a synthetic immune receptor repertoire, and residual bias was removed computationally. The authors' pipeline ran thus. Raw reads were preprocessed for error removal, and CDR3 was defined according to IMGT conventions as running from the conserved cysteine to phenylalanine. Clonality was calculated as 1 minus Shannon entropy normalized by log2 of the number of productive unique TCRs. Scalp TCRbeta sequences were cross-referenced with sorted blood CD4 and CD8 repertoires so that the CD4 or CD8 identity of scalp clones could be inferred. What TCRdb holds here is the immuneACCESS table cut down to in-frame rearrangements. Part of the clones is not present; checked against another copy, under half of the missing clones reflect an unresolved V gene, and the others are unexplained. Clone size and V and J calls were adopted from that table, with D and trimming inferred from the DNA. This sample lists about 99,000 clones; roughly 53% were detected once. Of the sample, 8.8% falls within the top ten clones.

PBMCs were isolated by density centrifugation and stained for CD3, CD4 and CD8, after which CD4+ and CD8+ T cells were sorted on a FACSAria. Scalp biopsies and blood samples were obtained from unaffected controls. CDR1 and CDR2 (GTSNPN, SVGIG) derive from the germline V gene (reference sequence). Here V drops 1 base and J drops 5 bases, and the junction holds 7 bases not matched to any gene. Including cysteine and phenylalanine, the CDR3 has 14 amino acids. Just the 42-base CDR3 DNA is kept, in frame starting at base 1. Sequencing was performed on CD4+ T cells sorted from blood. The rearrangement combines TRBV30 with TRBJ1-1; TRBD1 agrees with 7 junctional bases. This TCR came from a human donor in good health. The DNA sequence is given as TGTGCCTGGAGTGAGGGGGCCCGGAGGACTGAAGCTTTCTTT. It encodes CAWSEGARRTEAFF. Extended through the reference TRBV30 and TRBJ1-1 proteins, this CDR3 yields the full variable domain: SQTIHQWPATLVQPVGSPLSLECTVEGTSNPNLYWYRQAAGRGLQLLFYSVGIGQISSEVPQNLSASRPQDRQFILSSKKLLLSDSGFYLCAWSEGARRTEAFFGQGTRLTVV.